These 17 T cell receptor beta chains originate from one sample sequenced in a study of cytomegalovirus exposure and HLA in healthy donors. It was with 60 Vbeta and 13 Jbeta primers that the PCR ran. Repertoires were generated with immunoSEQ multiplex PCR, while TCRdb's copy carries only in-frame clones and drops some. The sample has 150,000 to 200,000 clones; 79% are singletons. Input material: PBMCs. The receptors were sampled from a woman aged 45-65 years in good health and CMV-seronegative.

This rearrangement joins TRBV7-2 to TRBJ1-3; the match to TRBD1 covers 7 bases. The J segment lost 2 bases and the V segment lost 1 base, leaving 2 bases of the junction unmatched. Germline values: CDR1 SGHTA, CDR2 FQGNSA. This CDR3 comprises 15 residues. The CDR3 spells CASSLGGQAGNTIYF. The CDR3 DNA reads TGTGCCAGCAGCTTAGGTGGACAGGCTGGAAACACCATATATTTT.

The CDR3 loop reads CASSFGGVGEQYF. The CDR3, as DNA: TGTGCCAGCAGTTTTGGGGGGGTGGGTGAGCAGTACTTC. V and J are TRBV7-3 and TRBJ2-7, with 7 bases fitting TRBD2. The germline gives CDR1 SGHTA, CDR2 FQGTGA. Germline trimming cut 6 bases from V and 7 bases from J; bases unmatched to any gene: 9. The CDR3 contains 13 residues.

This clone was observed a handful of times. The chain employs TRBV6-5 and TRBJ2-1; no clear D gene. Germline V lookup: CDR1 MNHEY, CDR2 SVGAGI. V gave up 7 bases and J gave up 4 bases, with 17 bases separating them. There are 15 residues in the CDR3. The CDR3 DNA is TGTGCCAGCACCCCAAAGCCTGCGGCTTACAATGAGCAGTTCTTC. Translation: CASTPKPAAYNEQFF.

This rearrangement joins TRBV5-4 to TRBJ1-2; a possible D gene is TRBD1 (5 bases). Germline values: CDR1 SGHNT, CDR2 YYREEE (reference sequence). V lost 3 bases and J lost 3, with 9 bases in between. The CDR3 consists of 13 residues. The CDR3: CASSSRVDYGYTF. Written as DNA, the CDR3 is TGTGCCAGCAGCTCCAGGGTAGACTATGGCTACACCTTC.

Worth noting for this clone: Germline and junction disagree at one end, which may indicate a read error. The V call is TRBV5-1, the J call TRBJ2-3; 7 nucleotides agree with TRBD2. Germline V lookup: CDR1 SGHRS, CDR2 YFSETQ. This CDR3 has 16 amino acids. This CDR3 reads CASSLGAATSTDTQYF. CDR3 DNA: TGCGCCAGCAGCTTGGGGGCGGCGACTAGCACAGATACACAGTATTTT. The complete variable domain, with remaining parts taken from reference TRBV5-1 and TRBJ2-3, reads KAGVTQTPRYLIKTRGQQVTLSCSPISGHRSVSWYQQTPGQGLQFLFEYFSETQRNKGNFPGRFSGRQFSNSRSEMNVSTLELGDSALYLCASSLGAATSTDTQYFGPGTRLTVL.

In this sample, this clone turned up a few times. The gene calls are TRBV5-5 and TRBJ1-2; D is uncertain. The germline CDR1 and CDR2 sequences are SGHKS and YYEKEE (reference sequence). The CDR3 sequence is 15 residues long. With 3 bases removed from V and 4 bases from J, the gap between germline ends came to 16 bases. The CDR3 here is CASSSVAGPGYGYTF. The DNA for the CDR3 is TGTGCCAGCAGCTCTGTGGCTGGCCCGGGCTATGGCTACACCTTC. The entire variable domain, with the rest obtained from reference TRBV5-5 and TRBJ1-2, is as follows: DAGVTQSPTHLIKTRGQQVTLRCSPISGHKSVSWYQQVLGQGPQFIFQYYEKEERGRGNFPDRFSARQFPNYSSELNVNALLLGDSALYLCASSSVAGPGYGYTFGSGTRLTVV.

The chain has TRBV9 and TRBJ2-5, with 7 bases aligning to TRBD2. The DNA end is more similar to TRBJ2-7, so the J call may be wrong. CDR3 length: 16 residues. Germline-derived CDR1 and CDR2 are SGDLS and YYNGEE. The CDR3 protein is CASSVGGGGTPYEQYF. CDR3 coding DNA: TGTGCCAGCAGCGTGGGTGGCGGGGGAACTCCCTACGAGCAGTACTTC.

This chain links TRBV27 with TRBJ2-7; a weak D match, TRBD2 (5 bases). This CDR3 spans 14 amino acids. Trimming pared 0 bases from V and 6 bases from J, leaving 12 bases between. Per the germline V gene, CDR1 is MNHEY and CDR2 is SMNVEV (reference sequence). The CDR3, as DNA: TGTGCCAGCAGTTTATCGAACGGGGTTCTCGAGCAGTACTTC. Residues: CASSLSNGVLEQYF.

The chain joins TRBV6-1 to TRBJ2-1; no clear D gene. The CDR3 runs 14 residues. Trimming removed 8 bases from V and 10 bases from J, with 21 bases in between. Looked up from germline, CDR1 is MNHNS and CDR2 is SASEGT. In nucleotides, the CDR3 is TGTGCCAGCGGGCCTCCCCCCGGTAGAGACGAGCAGTTCTTC. Residues: CASGPPPGRDEQFF.

J is TRBJ2-7 and V is TRBV5-6; TRBD1 might be the D (6 bases). V was clipped by 4 bases and J by 4 bases, with 12 bases between them. The CDR3 length is 13 residues. Germline V gene data show CDR1 as SGHDT and CDR2 as YYEEEE. Here the CDR3 reads CASSNGQRYEQYF. Here the CDR3 DNA reads TGTGCCAGCAGCAACGGACAGCGTTACGAGCAGTACTTC.

The chain recombines TRBV28 with TRBJ1-1; D gene uncertain. The length of the CDR3 is 16 residues. The ends were cut back, 4 bases at V and 13 bases at J, with 28 bases in the middle. The germline V gene has CDR1 MDHEN and CDR2 SYDVKM. The CDR3 region is CASSSYNSILAYVGFF. In nucleotides, the CDR3 is TGTGCCAGCAGTTCCTACAACAGCATCCTCGCCTATGTGGGTTTCTTT.

Only a few counts were recorded for this clone. The chain employs TRBV6-1 and TRBJ2-5; 11 bases map to TRBD2. This CDR3 has 16 amino acids. Germline-derived CDR1 and CDR2 are MNHNS and SASEGT. Germline trimming cut 4 bases from V and 3 bases from J; bases unmatched to any gene: 7. The CDR3: CASSAFSGRAEETQYF. The CDR3 bases are TGTGCCAGCAGTGCCTTTAGCGGGAGGGCCGAAGAGACCCAGTACTTC.

This rearrangement joins TRBV6-1 to TRBJ2-3, with TRBD2 matching over 7 bases. The CDR3 extends over 15 amino acids. After removal of 6 bases from V and 2 bases from J, the junction contained 8 bases not matched to a gene. Germline values: CDR1 MNHNS, CDR2 SASEGT. The CDR3 region is CASSEQGTTTDTQYF. The CDR3 DNA follows: TGTGCCAGCAGCGAACAAGGGACTACCACAGATACGCAGTATTTT.

V and J are TRBV5-6 and TRBJ2-1, with TRBD2 matching over 8 bases. Germline lookup yields CDR1 SGHDT and CDR2 YYEEEE. This CDR3 is 16 amino acids long. Trimming at V came to 6 bases and at J to 0 bases, leaving 8 bases not matched to a gene. This CDR3 reads CASKAKSGSSYNEQFF. The CDR3 DNA sequence: TGTGCCAGCAAAGCAAAGAGCGGGAGCTCCTACAATGAGCAGTTCTTC.

Details on this clone: Other DNA sequences from this sample encode an identical CDR3 as well. J is TRBJ1-2 and V is TRBV6-5; D is unresolved. Germline values: CDR1 MNHEY, CDR2 SVGAGI. The ends were cut back, 0 bases at V and 1 base at J, with 6 bases in the middle. The CDR3 contains 14 residues. The DNA of the CDR3 is TGTGCCAGCAGTTACTCGGGCCTTAACTATGGCTACACCTTC. Residues: CASSYSGLNYGYTF.

This clone was recorded a few times. V is TRBV7-9 and J is TRBJ1-5; 9 bases agree with TRBD1. The CDR3 runs to 18 residues. CDR1 and CDR2 from the germline V gene are SEHNR and FQNEAQ (reference sequence). V lost 4 bases, J lost 3 bases, and 13 bases stayed unmatched. The CDR3, as DNA: TGTGCCAGCAGCTCAGAGTTTTCCGGGACAGGGTACAATCAGCCCCAGCATTTT. Protein product: CASSSEFSGTGYNQPQHF. The full variable domain, with the rest looked up from reference TRBV7-9 and TRBJ1-5, is DTGVSQNPRHKITKRGQNVTFRCDPISEHNRLYWYRQTLGQGPEFLTYFQNEAQLEKSRLLSDRFSAERPKGSFSTLEIQRTEQGDSAMYLCASSSEFSGTGYNQPQHFGDGTRLSIL.

The J gene is TRBJ2-6, the V gene TRBV4-3, with a possible D match to TRBD2 (5 bases). Deletions cut 1 base from V and 0 bases from J, with 7 bases between. This CDR3 is built from 16 residues. From germline, CDR1 is LGHNA and CDR2 YSLEER. CDR3 sequence reads: CASSQAAGSGANVLTF. Written as DNA, the CDR3 is TGCGCCAGCAGCCAAGCCGCGGGCTCTGGGGCCAACGTCCTGACTTTC.